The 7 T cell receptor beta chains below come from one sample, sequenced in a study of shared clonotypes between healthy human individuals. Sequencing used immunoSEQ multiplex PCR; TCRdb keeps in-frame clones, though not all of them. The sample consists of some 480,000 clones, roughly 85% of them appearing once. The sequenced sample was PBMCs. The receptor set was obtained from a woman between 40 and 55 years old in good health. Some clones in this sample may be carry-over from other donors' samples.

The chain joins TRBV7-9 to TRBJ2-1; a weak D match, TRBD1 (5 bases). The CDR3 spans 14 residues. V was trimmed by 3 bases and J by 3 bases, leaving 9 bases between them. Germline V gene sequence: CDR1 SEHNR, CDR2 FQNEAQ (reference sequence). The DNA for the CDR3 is TGTGCCAGCAGCTTTGGGGCACTCTACAATGAGCAGTTCTTC. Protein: CASSFGALYNEQFF.

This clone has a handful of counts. The CDR3 loop is CASSLNRDTEAFF. CDR3 nucleotide sequence: TGTGCCAGCAGCTTAAACAGGGACACTGAAGCTTTCTTT. J is TRBJ1-1 and V is TRBV7-3, with D possibly TRBD1 on 6 matching bases. V was trimmed by 1 base and J by 3 bases, leaving 6 bases between them. The CDR3 loop spans 13 amino acids. Germline-derived CDR1 and CDR2 are SGHTA and FQGTGA. Using reference TRBV7-3 and TRBJ1-1 for the parts outside the CDR3, the full variable domain is GAGVSQTPSNKVTEKGKYVELRCDPISGHTALYWYRQSLGQGPEFLIYFQGTGAADDSGLPNDRFFAVRPEGSVSTLKIQRTERGDSAVYLCASSLNRDTEAFFGQGTRLTVV.

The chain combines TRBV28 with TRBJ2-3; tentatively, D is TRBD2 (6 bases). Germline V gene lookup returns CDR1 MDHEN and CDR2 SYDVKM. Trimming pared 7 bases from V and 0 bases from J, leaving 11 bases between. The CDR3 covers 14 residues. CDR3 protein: CASNGGASTDTQYF. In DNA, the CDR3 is TGTGCCAGCAATGGCGGGGCTAGCACAGATACGCAGTATTTT. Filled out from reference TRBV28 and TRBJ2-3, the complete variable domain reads DVKVTQSSRYLVKRTGEKVFLECVQDMDHENMFWYRQDPGLGLRLIYFSYDVKMKEKGDIPEGYSVSREKKERFSLILESASTNQTSMYLCASNGGASTDTQYFGPGTRLTVL.

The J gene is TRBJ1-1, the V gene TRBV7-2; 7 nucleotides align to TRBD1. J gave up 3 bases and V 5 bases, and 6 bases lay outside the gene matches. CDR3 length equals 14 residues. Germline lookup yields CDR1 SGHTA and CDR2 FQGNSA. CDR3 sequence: CASSRQGEDTEAFF. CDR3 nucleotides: TGTGCCAGCAGCCGACAGGGAGAGGACACTGAAGCTTTCTTT.

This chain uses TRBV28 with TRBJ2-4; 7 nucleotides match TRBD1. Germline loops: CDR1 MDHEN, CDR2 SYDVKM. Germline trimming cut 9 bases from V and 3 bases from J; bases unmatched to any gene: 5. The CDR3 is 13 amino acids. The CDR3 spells CASYGTDKNIQYF. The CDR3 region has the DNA TGTGCCAGTTATGGGACAGACAAAAACATTCAGTACTTC.

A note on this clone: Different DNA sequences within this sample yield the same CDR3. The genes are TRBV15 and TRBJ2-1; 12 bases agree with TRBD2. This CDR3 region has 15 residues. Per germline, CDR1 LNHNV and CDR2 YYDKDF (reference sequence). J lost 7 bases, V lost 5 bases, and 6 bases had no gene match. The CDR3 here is CATSERTSGINEQFF. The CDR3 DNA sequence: TGTGCCACCAGCGAACGGACTAGCGGGATAAATGAGCAGTTCTTC.

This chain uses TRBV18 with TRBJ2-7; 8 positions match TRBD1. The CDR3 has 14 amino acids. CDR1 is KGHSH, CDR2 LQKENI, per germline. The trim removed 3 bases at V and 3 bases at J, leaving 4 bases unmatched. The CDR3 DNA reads TGTGCCAGCTCACCCCAGGGGGCGGACTACGAGCAGTACTTC. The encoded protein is CASSPQGADYEQYF.